In this sample, the clone carrying this TCR beta chain is large (0.1 to 1%). Its cognate antigen is unknown. Regarding treatment: approximately 9-day PBMC culture with coronavirus spike peptide pools or control peptides (ViraFEST assay). With the Oncomine TCR Beta short-read assay, DNA from cultured CD4+ T cells was sequenced. Each CDR3 protein is one row after TCRdb ran MiXCR on the PCR reads. Among about 17,000 distinct CDR3 sequences listed, less than 70% were seen once. This specimen comes from a study of vaccination and CD4 T cells after COVID-19. Study background: Median time from second vaccine dose to sampling was around 72 days (14 to 241).

From germline, CDR1 is SGHVS and CDR2 FNYEAQ. Trimming removed 2 bases from V and 6 bases from J; junction bases left unmatched: 15. The CDR3 has 18 residues. The TCR comes from a human donor who had recovered from COVID-19. This sequence joins TRBV7-6 and TRBJ2-2; the match to TRBD2 covers 7 bases. Sample: CD4+ T cells from blood, cultured in vitro. Written as DNA, the CDR3 is TGTGCCAGCAGCTTACTCCCTAGCGGTGGGGCCACGGCCGGGGAGCTGTTTTTT. This translates into CASSLLPSGGATAGELFF.